This T cell receptor (beta chain) was recorded in a study of regulatory T cells in long-lasting Graves disease. Assembly of TCR beta libraries relied on iRepertoire HTBI primers together with Arm-PCR of CDR3 regions. TCRdb re-called the multiplex PCR reads through MiXCR, storing one row per CDR3 protein. The data contain 500,000 or so distinct CDR3 sequences, around 13% of them singletons. The CDR3 sequence is 14 residues long. Germline V gene sequence: CDR1 MNHEY, CDR2 SVGEGT. Trimming stripped 7 bases from V and 1 base from J, with 12 bases between. With respect to this clonotype: Antigen: not known.

General study findings and limits: Favored gene segments in persistent disease were TRBV28, TRBJ1-2 and TRBJ2-5.

The sample's time point: newly diagnosed GD, antithyroid drugs for less than 3 months. TCR sequences were obtained from RNA taken from PBMCs. Peripheral blood, at approximately 9 milliliters, went into EDTA tubes. This sample also belongs to another study, concerning T cells in Graves' hyperthyroidism and ophthalmopathy. From that study: No progression to ophthalmopathy during 18 months of follow-up defined stable disease. In blood, most of the thyroid clonotypes expanded above 0.001 were also present.

The sample consisted of peripheral blood mononuclear cells (PBMCs), taken at new diagnosis, from a patient treated with antithyroid drugs. The V call is TRBV6-2 or TRBV6-3, the J call TRBJ2-3, with a weak D call TRBD2 (6 bases). The receptor comes from a woman in her forties or fifties with Graves disease. For the CDR3, the DNA is TGTGCCAGCAAGGTCGCTAGCGGCACAGATACGCAGTATTTT. The encoded protein is CASKVASGTDTQYF.